This T cell receptor (beta chain) was sequenced in a study of CD8+CD57+ T cells in acquired aplastic anemia. Across the whole study: Recorded DNA amounts for sorted CD4+ and CD8+ cells had an average of around 3.4 ug.

This clonotype was seen many times. What it binds is unknown. Genomic DNA provided the template from which TCR beta VDJ and CDR3 profiles were obtained. TCRdb redid the calling of the reads with MiXCR, one entry per CDR3 protein. The data hold under 200,000 distinct CDR3 sequences, with 47% observed a single time. The study, taken as a whole, reports: Patients and controls had in common some 30 CD8+ CDR3 sequences.

Patients who underwent sequencing had shown CD8+CD57+ cell expansion by flow cytometry. Severe acquired aplastic anemia was present in every patient. The TCR comes from a human donor with aplastic anemia. The sample consisted of sorted CD4+, CD8+, or CD8+CD57+ T cells (not recorded which) from PBMCs.

The CDR3 loop is CASTLRGGPGANVLTF. CDR3 DNA: TGTGCCAGTACGCTCCGGGGCGGCCCTGGGGCCAACGTCCTGACTTTC. V gene TRBV19 combines with J gene TRBJ2-6; D possibly matches TRBD1 or TRBD2 (5 bases each). This CDR3 has 16 amino acids. V lost 7 bases and J 2 bases, leaving 15 bases between the germline ends. CDR1 is LNHDA, CDR2 SQIVND, per germline (reference sequence).